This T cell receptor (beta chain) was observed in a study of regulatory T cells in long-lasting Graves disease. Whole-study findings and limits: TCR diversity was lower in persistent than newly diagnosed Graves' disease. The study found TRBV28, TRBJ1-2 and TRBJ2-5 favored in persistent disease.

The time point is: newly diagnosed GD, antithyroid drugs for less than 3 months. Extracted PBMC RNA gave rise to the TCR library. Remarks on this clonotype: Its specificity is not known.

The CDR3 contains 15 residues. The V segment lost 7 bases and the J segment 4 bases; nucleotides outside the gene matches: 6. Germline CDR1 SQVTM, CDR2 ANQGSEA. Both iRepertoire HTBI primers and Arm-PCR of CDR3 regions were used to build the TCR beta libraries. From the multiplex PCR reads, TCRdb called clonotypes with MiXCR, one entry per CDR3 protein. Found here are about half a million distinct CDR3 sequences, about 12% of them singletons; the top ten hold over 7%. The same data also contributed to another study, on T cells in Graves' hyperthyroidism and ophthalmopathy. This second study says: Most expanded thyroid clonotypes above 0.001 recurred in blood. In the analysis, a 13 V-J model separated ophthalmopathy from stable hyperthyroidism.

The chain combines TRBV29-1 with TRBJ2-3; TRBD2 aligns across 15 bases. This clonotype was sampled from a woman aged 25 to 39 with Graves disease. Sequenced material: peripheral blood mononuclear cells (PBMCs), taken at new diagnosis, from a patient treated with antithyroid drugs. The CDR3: CSAMGTSGRSDTQYF. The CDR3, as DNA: TGCAGCGCCATGGGGACTAGCGGGAGGTCAGATACGCAGTATTTT.